Below are 3 T cell receptor beta chains sequenced from a single sample in a study of T cell repertoires in cytomegalovirus infection. One entry per CDR3 protein, called by TCRdb with MiXCR from the reads. The sample lists hundreds of thousands of distinct CDR3 sequences; 31% were seen once. Their specific antigens are unknown. Source: cultured CD8+ T cells from PBMCs, taken from culture after CMV antigen stimulation. The receptors originated from a human donor in good health (CMV status not recorded). Some clones in this sample may be carry-over from other donors' samples.

J is TRBJ2-1 and V is TRBV7-6, with 11 nucleotides matching TRBD2. Per germline, CDR1 SGHVS and CDR2 FNYEAQ. This CDR3 spans 16 amino acids. V trimming: 1 base; J trimming: 8 bases; junction bases outside the gene matches: 7. CDR3: CASSLGPSGGTHEQFF. The CDR3, as DNA: TGTGCCAGCAGCTTAGGACCTAGCGGGGGGACACATGAGCAGTTCTTC.

J is TRBJ2-1 and V is TRBV29-1; D gene unclear. V was trimmed by 1 base and J by 0 bases, leaving 10 bases between them. The CDR3 is made up of 15 amino acids. Germline CDR1 reads SQVTM; CDR2 reads ANQGSEA. CDR3 residues: CSVEGGFLSYNEQFF. CDR3 in DNA: TGCAGCGTTGAAGGCGGCTTCCTCTCCTACAATGAGCAGTTCTTC.

This clonotype was counted many times. The chain has TRBV7-6 and TRBJ2-1; the D gene is possibly TRBD1 (6 bases). The V gene lost 2 bases and the J gene lost 8 bases, with 13 bases spanning the gap. The CDR3 consists of 14 residues. In germline, CDR1 is SGHVS, CDR2 FNYEAQ. Here the CDR3 DNA reads TGTGCCAGCAGCTTAAGGACACAGGGACATGAGCAGTTCTTC. Its protein is CASSLRTQGHEQFF.